These T cell receptor beta chains were read from a single sample in a study of OX40 agonist ivuxolimab in advanced cancers. Profiled with immunoSEQ multiplex PCR; TCRdb holds only in-frame clones, not every one. The sample holds roughly 47,000 clones, roughly 90% seen once. The source was CD4+ or CD8+ T cells sorted from blood, collected in a trial of the OX40 agonist ivuxolimab. The source of these receptors is an adult with an advanced solid tumor such as melanoma, head and neck, liver or kidney cancer. The CDR3 runs from the conserved cysteine through the conserved F or W. D genes are given only for firm matches. The size entry is marked missing in some rows and otherwise reads once, few, many or a size class.

J gene	V gene	clone size	D gene	CDR3 DNA	CDR3 protein
TRBJ2-5	TRBV7-2	NA	NA	TGTGCCAGCAGCTTCCCACAGGTCGGGGAACAGTGGAGTGAAGAGACCCAGTACTTC	CASSFPQVGEQWSEETQYF
TRBJ2-1	TRBV4-1	NA	NA	TGCGCCAGCAGCCAAGTGTGGGGGGAGCTATACAATGAGCAGTTCTTC	CASSQVWGELYNEQFF
TRBJ2-5	TRBV14	NA	NA	TGTGCCAGCAGTCCAGGTCAGGAAGAGACCCAGTACTTC	CASSPGQEETQYF
TRBJ1-2	TRBV13	NA	NA	TGCGCCAGCAGCCAACCCAGGCTTAGATTCTGGGGCTACACCTTC	CASSQPRLRFWGYTF
TRBJ1-1	TRBV7-8	once	TRBD1	TGTGCCAGCAGCACCACAGGGGGCCGGGTGGACACTGAAGCTTTCTTT	CASSTTGGRVDTEAFF
TRBJ2-5	TRBV7-2	NA	TRBD1	TGTGCCAGCAGCTTCTCTGGGACAGGTCAAGAGACCCAGTACTTC	CASSFSGTGQETQYF
TRBJ2-1	TRBV27	NA	TRBD2	TGTGCCAGCAGCCCCAAACTAGCGGGAGGGCCCGATGAGCAGTTCTTC	CASSPKLAGGPDEQFF
TRBJ2-1	TRBV19	few	NA	TGTGCCAGTAGTATTATGAGAGGGCGGTATAATGAGCAGTTCTTC	CASSIMRGRYNEQFF
TRBJ1-4	TRBV7-6	NA	NA	TGTGCCAGCAGCTCCGATTTTAGTGAAAAACTGTTTTTT	CASSSDFSEKLFF
TRBJ1-2	TRBV6-5	NA	NA	TGTGCCAGCAGTTACTCGCCCGCGGATCTCAGCTATGGCTACACCTTC	CASSYSPADLSYGYTF
TRBJ2-5	TRBV15	NA	NA	TGTGCCACCAGCAAGAGGGGAAAGATCCAAGAGACCCAGTACTTC	CATSKRGKIQETQYF
TRBJ2-5	TRBV4-2	NA	NA	TGTGCCAGCAGCCAAGAACCCAGGCAAGTTGGGACCCAGTACTTC	CASSQEPRQVGTQYF